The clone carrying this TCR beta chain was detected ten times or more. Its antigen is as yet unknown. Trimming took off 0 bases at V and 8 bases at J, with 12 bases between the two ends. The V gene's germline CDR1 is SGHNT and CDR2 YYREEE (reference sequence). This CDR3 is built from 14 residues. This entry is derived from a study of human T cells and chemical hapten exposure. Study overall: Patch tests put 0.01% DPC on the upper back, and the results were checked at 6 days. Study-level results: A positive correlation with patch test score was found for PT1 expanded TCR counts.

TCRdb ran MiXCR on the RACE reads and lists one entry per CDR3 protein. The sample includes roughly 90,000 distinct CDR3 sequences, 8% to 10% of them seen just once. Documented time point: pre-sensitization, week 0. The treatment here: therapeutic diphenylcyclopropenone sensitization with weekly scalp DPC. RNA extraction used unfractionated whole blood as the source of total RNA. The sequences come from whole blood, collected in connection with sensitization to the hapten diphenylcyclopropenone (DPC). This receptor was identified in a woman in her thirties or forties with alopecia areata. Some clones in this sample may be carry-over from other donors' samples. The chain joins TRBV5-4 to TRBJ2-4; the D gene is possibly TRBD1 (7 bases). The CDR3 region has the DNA TGTGCCAGCAGCTTGGTCGGCAGGGGGGACATTCAGTACTTC. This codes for CASSLVGRGDIQYF.